The 29 T cell receptor beta chains reported below all come from one sample, sequenced in a study of cytomegalovirus exposure and HLA in healthy donors. PCR primers comprised 60 Vbeta and 13 Jbeta primers. TCRdb's table, derived via immunoSEQ multiplex PCR, lists solely in-frame clones and lacks some. The repertoire has around 140,000 clones, over 75% of them found once; the top ten carry 0.45% to 0.55%. Sequencing was carried out using PBMCs. The source of these receptors is a woman aged 35 to 49 in good health and CMV-seronegative.

This chain links TRBV5-1 with TRBJ2-6, with 13 nucleotides matching TRBD2. Trimming removed 4 bases from V and 0 bases from J; junction bases left unmatched: 7. Germline V lookup: CDR1 SGHRS, CDR2 YFSETQ. This CDR3 has 19 amino acids. DNA of the CDR3: TGCGCCAGCAGCAAGGAGGGACTAGCGGGGAGCTCTGGGGCCAACGTCCTGACTTTC. Its protein is CASSKEGLAGSSGANVLTF.

The genes are TRBV9 and TRBJ1-2; 9 bases are a match to TRBD1. Germline V lookup: CDR1 SGDLS, CDR2 YYNGEE. The CDR3 is 14 residues long. The J segment lost 2 bases and the V segment lost 5 bases, leaving 4 bases of the junction unmatched. The CDR3 DNA is TGTGCCAGCAGTCCCGGACAGGGGAACTATGGCTACACCTTC. The encoded protein is CASSPGQGNYGYTF.

The chain links TRBV2 to TRBJ1-2; D is undetermined. The CDR3 loop spans 12 amino acids. Germline V gene data show CDR1 as SNHLY and CDR2 as FYNNEI. The V gene lost 7 bases and the J gene lost 4 bases, with 10 bases spanning the gap. This CDR3 reads CASTGSLYGYTF. For the CDR3, the DNA is TGTGCCAGCACCGGGAGCCTCTATGGCTACACCTTC. The full variable domain, rest sourced from reference TRBV2 and TRBJ1-2, is EPEVTQTPSHQVTQMGQEVILRCVPISNHLYFYWYRQILGQKVEFLVSFYNNEISEKSEIFDDQFSVERPDGSNFTLKIRSTKLEDSAMYFCASTGSLYGYTFGSGTRLTVV.

V is TRBV7-2 and J is TRBJ2-7; TRBD2 matches 12 bases. Trimming took 6 bases from V and 7 from J; bases not matched to a gene: 7. Germline values: CDR1 SGHTA, CDR2 FQGNSA. CDR3 size: 14 residues. As DNA, the CDR3 is TGTGCCAGCAGGTCGACTAGCGGGGGTGGGGAGCAGTACTTC. Its protein product is CASRSTSGGGEQYF. The entire variable domain, with the rest obtained from reference TRBV7-2 and TRBJ2-7, is as follows: GAGVSQSPSNKVTEKGKDVELRCDPISGHTALYWYRQSLGQGLEFLIYFQGNSAPDKSGLPSDRFSAERTGGSVSTLTIQRTQQEDSAVYLCASRSTSGGGEQYFGPGTRLTVT.

V and J are TRBV19 and TRBJ1-5, with 8 bases that match TRBD1. CDR3 length: 17 residues. After removal of 10 bases from V and 0 bases from J, the junction contained 14 bases not matched to a gene. The V gene's germline CDR1 is LNHDA and CDR2 SQIVND (reference sequence). CDR3 region: CATTASGQVYSNQPQHF. The DNA of the CDR3 is TGTGCCACCACCGCCTCGGGACAGGTCTATAGCAATCAGCCCCAGCATTTT.

The rearrangement links TRBV7-9 to TRBJ2-5; weak D call: TRBD2 (6 bases). Germline CDR1 and CDR2: SEHNR and FQNEAQ (reference sequence). The CDR3 is 17 amino acids. V was pared by 5 bases and J by 1 base, with 20 bases between. Here the CDR3 reads CASSPVGGLAPQETQYF. In DNA form, the CDR3 reads TGTGCCAGCAGCCCAGTGGGGGGTCTAGCGCCCCAAGAGACCCAGTACTTC. Variable domain in full (rest from reference TRBV7-9 and TRBJ2-5): DTGVSQNPRHKITKRGQNVTFRCDPISEHNRLYWYRQTLGQGPEFLTYFQNEAQLEKSRLLSDRFSAERPKGSFSTLEIQRTEQGDSAMYLCASSPVGGLAPQETQYFGPGTRLLVL.

This clone has just a few counts. The gene calls are TRBV19 and TRBJ2-5; tentatively, D is TRBD1 (8 bases). Germline assignment: CDR1 LNHDA and CDR2 SQIVND (reference sequence). The CDR3 is made up of 16 amino acids. The V end lost 6 bases, the J end lost 3 bases, and 20 bases lay between the germline ends. The CDR3 DNA reads TGTGCCAGTAGCCCCCGGACAGGGAGGGGGGAAGAGACCCAGTACTTC. This translates into CASSPRTGRGEETQYF.

The V call is TRBV30, the J call TRBJ2-3; possible D gene TRBD1, 6 bases. This CDR3 contains 13 residues. Trimming shortened V by 3 bases and J by 4 bases, and 11 bases separated the two germline ends. The germline V gene encodes CDR1 GTSNPN and CDR2 SVGIG (reference sequence). CDR3 residues: CAWSRGTPDTQYF. DNA of the CDR3: TGTGCCTGGAGCAGGGGAACCCCAGATACGCAGTATTTT.

V is TRBV10-3 and J is TRBJ2-5; D is possibly TRBD2 (5 bases). The germline V gene encodes CDR1 ENHRY and CDR2 SYGVKD. V was shortened by 8 bases and J by 2 bases, with 9 bases between the two germline ends. The CDR3 runs to 12 residues. Here the CDR3 DNA reads TGTGCCATCGGGAGAGGGCAAGAGACCCAGTACTTC. Residues: CAIGRGQETQYF.

The V gene is TRBV4-3, the J gene TRBJ2-1, with 12 positions matching TRBD2. J lost 5 bases, V lost 2 bases, and 7 bases had no gene match. This CDR3 region has 17 residues. Germline V gene data show CDR1 as LGHNA and CDR2 as YSLEER. DNA for the CDR3: TGCGCCAGCAGCCAAACCCTTCTAGCGGGAGGGAACAATGAGCAGTTCTTC. This sequence encodes CASSQTLLAGGNNEQFF.

This chain connects TRBV19 to TRBJ2-1; the match to TRBD2 covers 9 bases. The CDR3 has 15 amino acids. V dropped 3 bases and J dropped 3; count of bases not matched to a gene: 3. Germline lookup yields CDR1 LNHDA and CDR2 SQIVND (reference sequence). The CDR3 DNA is TGTGCCAGTAGTATCTTAGCGGGAGACTACAATGAGCAGTTCTTC. Translating it yields CASSILAGDYNEQFF.

This chain connects TRBV2 to TRBJ1-1, with 8 bases matching TRBD1. Germline assignment: CDR1 SNHLY and CDR2 FYNNEI. After removal of 7 bases from V and 5 bases from J, the junction contained 12 bases not matched to a gene. This CDR3 region has 15 residues. The CDR3 coding sequence is TGTGCCAGCATCCTCTCATCAGGGGGCTGGACTGAAGCTTTCTTT. Translation gives CASILSSGGWTEAFF.

The chain has TRBV27 and TRBJ2-2; TRBD2 matches at 10 bases. CDR3 length: 14 residues. With 6 bases clipped from V and 5 bases from J, the junction kept 3 bases outside the gene matches. The germline CDR1 and CDR2 sequences are MNHEY and SMNVEV (reference sequence). Here the CDR3 reads CASRLAGWTGELFF. The CDR3 nucleotides are TGTGCCAGCAGACTAGCGGGATGGACCGGGGAGCTGTTTTTT.

The V gene is TRBV7-9, the J gene TRBJ1-1; 7 nucleotides line up with TRBD1. V lost 5 bases, J lost 1 base, and 10 bases stayed unmatched. Germline CDR1 and CDR2: SEHNR and FQNEAQ (reference sequence). This CDR3 is 16 amino acids long. The CDR3 protein is CASSPETGTANTEAFF. In nucleotides, the CDR3 is TGTGCCAGCAGCCCAGAGACCGGGACAGCGAACACTGAAGCTTTCTTT.

The chain couples TRBV19 to TRBJ2-1; TRBD2 matches 9 bases. The J segment lost 6 bases and the V segment lost 6 bases, leaving 3 bases of the junction unmatched. Per germline, CDR1 LNHDA and CDR2 SQIVND (reference sequence). CDR3 size: 13 residues. For the CDR3, the DNA is TGTGCCAGTAGGCTAGCGGGAAGCAATGAGCAGTTCTTC. It codes for CASRLAGSNEQFF.

The chain uses TRBV2 and TRBJ2-2; 9 bases align to TRBD2. The CDR3 runs 16 residues. Unmatched junction bases numbered 6, after V lost 4 bases and J lost 3 bases. CDR1 SNHLY and CDR2 FYNNEI come from the germline V gene. Here the CDR3 DNA reads TGTGCCAGCAGTGGGGAGGGCGGGGGGGACACCGGGGAGCTGTTTTTT. It is translated as CASSGEGGGDTGELFF. The full variable domain, completed using reference TRBV2 and TRBJ2-2, is EPEVTQTPSHQVTQMGQEVILRCVPISNHLYFYWYRQILGQKVEFLVSFYNNEISEKSEIFDDQFSVERPDGSNFTLKIRSTKLEDSAMYFCASSGEGGGDTGELFFGEGSRLTVL.

The rearrangement links TRBV7-2 to TRBJ2-5, with a tentative D call TRBD2 (5 bases). The end of the DNA aligns better with TRBJ2-7, so the J call may be wrong. The CDR3 loop spans 15 amino acids. Germline V gene sequence: CDR1 SGHTA, CDR2 FQGNSA. The CDR3 sequence: CASSLAVVSGSEQYF. CDR3 in DNA: TGTGCCAGCAGCTTAGCGGTGGTGTCGGGGTCCGAGCAGTACTTC.

The rearrangement joins TRBV25-1 to TRBJ2-1; 10 bases are shared with TRBD2. V was clipped by 1 base and J by 8 bases; unmatched bases: 14. The germline V gene encodes CDR1 MGHDK and CDR2 SYGVNS. This CDR3 has 18 residues. The CDR3 loop reads CASSESRLAGASVDEQFF. The CDR3 DNA reads TGTGCCAGCAGTGAATCTAGGCTAGCGGGAGCCAGCGTGGATGAGCAGTTCTTC.

The gene calls are TRBV9 and TRBJ2-5; 12 bases are a match to TRBD2. CDR3 length: 20 residues. V dropped 3 bases and J dropped 5; count of bases not matched to a gene: 20. Germline V gene data show CDR1 as SGDLS and CDR2 as YYNGEE. CDR3 in amino acids: CASSAGRLTGWTSGTETQYF. Here the CDR3 DNA reads TGTGCCAGCAGCGCCGGGCGGTTGACGGGGTGGACTAGCGGGACGGAGACCCAGTACTTC.

CDR3 region: CASSSLARSTDTQYF. For the CDR3, the DNA is TGTGCCAGCAGCTCGTTGGCGCGGAGCACAGATACGCAGTATTTT. J is TRBJ2-3 and V is TRBV7-2; D not resolved. The germline CDR1 and CDR2 sequences are SGHTA and FQGNSA. V was shortened by 4 bases and J by 0 bases, with 11 bases between the two germline ends. The CDR3 is 15 amino acids.

The chain uses TRBV27 and TRBJ2-5, with TRBD2 identical over 12 bases. The J call may be wrong; the DNA end is better matched by TRBJ2-7. This CDR3 has 16 residues. CDR1 and CDR2 (germline): MNHEY, SMNVEV (reference sequence). CDR3 in DNA: TGTGCCAGCAGTTATCTTCTAGCGGGAGGGGCCTACGAGCAGTACTTC. Its protein product is CASSYLLAGGAYEQYF.

This chain uses TRBV7-9 with TRBJ2-1, with 7 bases lining up with TRBD1. The germline gives CDR1 SEHNR, CDR2 FQNEAQ (reference sequence). The CDR3 has 15 residues. Unmatched junction bases numbered 10, after V lost 5 bases and J lost 6 bases. As DNA, the CDR3 is TGTGCCAGCAGCCCGGAGACAGGGTCGAGCAATGAGCAGTTCTTC. Residues: CASSPETGSSNEQFF.

Worth noting for this clone: This sample also contains other DNA sequences that code for the same CDR3. The chain employs TRBV5-1 and TRBJ2-7, with D hard to call. CDR1 and CDR2 from the germline V gene are SGHRS and YFSETQ. V was clipped by 0 bases and J by 0 bases, with 7 bases between them. This CDR3 has 14 residues. The CDR3 spells CASSLDTNSYEQYF. The CDR3 DNA follows: TGCGCCAGCAGCTTGGATACAAACTCCTACGAGCAGTACTTC.

The chain is built from TRBV10-3 and TRBJ2-7, with D possibly being TRBD2 (6 bases). The CDR3 length is 15 residues. With 4 bases removed from V and 9 bases from J, the gap between germline ends came to 22 bases. Germline CDR1 ENHRY, CDR2 SYGVKD. CDR3 loop: CAISVRGSGASGQYF. In nucleotides, the CDR3 is TGTGCCATCAGTGTGCGGGGTAGCGGAGCTTCCGGGCAGTACTTC.

The chain links TRBV19 to TRBJ2-2, with 11 bases that match TRBD2. The CDR3 sequence is 15 residues long. Trimming removed 4 bases from V and 4 bases from J; junction bases left unmatched: 2. Germline CDR1 and CDR2: LNHDA and SQIVND (reference sequence). CDR3 sequence: CASSTGLAGTGELFF. The CDR3 DNA follows: TGTGCCAGTAGTACTGGACTAGCGGGCACCGGGGAGCTGTTTTTT.

The V gene is TRBV20-1, the J gene TRBJ1-1; D is uncertain. The CDR3 has 10 amino acids. Germline V gene sequence: CDR1 DFQATT, CDR2 SNEGSKA (reference sequence). V was clipped by 5 bases and J by 8 bases, with 9 bases between them. CDR3 bases: TGCAGTGCTGGGCAGCTAGAAGCTTTCTTT. It yields the protein CSAGQLEAFF.

This sequence joins TRBV4-1 and TRBJ2-1, with TRBD2 matching over 8 bases. J gave up 0 bases and V 8 bases, and 9 bases lay outside the gene matches. CDR1 and CDR2 from the germline V gene are MGHRA and YSYEKL. The CDR3 has 16 amino acids. The CDR3 bases are TGCGCCAGCTCGCGGGGGGCGGGGCTCTCCTACAATGAGCAGTTCTTC. It translates to CASSRGAGLSYNEQFF.

J is TRBJ1-2 and V is TRBV28; TRBD1 matches 7 bases. V trimming: 6 bases; J trimming: 8 bases; junction bases outside the gene matches: 9. This CDR3 region has 13 residues. From germline, CDR1 is MDHEN and CDR2 SYDVKM. The CDR3 nucleotides are TGTGCCAGCAGCTTTGACAGGGAGGACGGCTACACCTTC. This gives the protein CASSFDREDGYTF.

This clone occurred once. One end of the junction is discordant with germline, which a read error may explain. The chain carries TRBV7-7 and TRBJ2-2; 7 bases fit TRBD2. Germline V gives CDR1 SSHAT, CDR2 FNYEAQ (reference sequence). This CDR3 contains 12 residues. CDR3 region: CASRTGGGELFF. The DNA of the CDR3 is TGTGCTAGCAGGACGGGAGGCGGGGAGCTGTTTTTT.